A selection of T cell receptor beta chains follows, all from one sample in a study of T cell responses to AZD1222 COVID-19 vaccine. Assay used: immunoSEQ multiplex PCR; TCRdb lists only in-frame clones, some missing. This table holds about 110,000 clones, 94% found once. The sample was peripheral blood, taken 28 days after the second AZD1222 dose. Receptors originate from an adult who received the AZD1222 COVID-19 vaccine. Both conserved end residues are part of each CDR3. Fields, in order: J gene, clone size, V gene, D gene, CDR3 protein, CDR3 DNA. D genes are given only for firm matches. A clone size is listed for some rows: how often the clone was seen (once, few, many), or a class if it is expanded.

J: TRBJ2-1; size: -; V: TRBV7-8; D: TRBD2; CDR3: CASSLAFTGGSNNEQFF; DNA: TGTGCCAGCAGCTTAGCCTTCACGGGGGGATCTAACAATGAGCAGTTCTTC
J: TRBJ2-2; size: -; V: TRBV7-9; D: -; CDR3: CASSSLERPSINTGELFF; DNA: TGTGCCAGCAGCTCGCTTGAGCGGCCTTCTATAAACACCGGGGAGCTGTTTTTT
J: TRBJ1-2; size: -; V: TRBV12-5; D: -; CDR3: CASGAQVGTYGYTF; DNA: TGTGCTAGTGGTGCCCAGGTAGGGACCTATGGCTACACCTTC
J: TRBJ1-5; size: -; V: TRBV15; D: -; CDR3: CATSPTLSNQPQHF; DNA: TGTGCCACCAGCCCAACCCTTAGCAATCAGCCCCAGCATTTT
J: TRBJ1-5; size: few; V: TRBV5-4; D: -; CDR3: CASSLGGGLQPQHF; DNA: TGTGCCAGCAGCTTGGGAGGGGGACTTCAGCCCCAGCATTTT
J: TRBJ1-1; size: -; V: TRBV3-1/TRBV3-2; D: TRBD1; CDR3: CASSPGTAFNTEAFF; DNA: TGTGCCAGCAGCCCCGGGACAGCCTTTAACACTGAAGCTTTCTTT
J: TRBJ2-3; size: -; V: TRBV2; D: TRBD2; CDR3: CASSDNSGRAVADTQYF; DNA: TGTGCCAGCTCCGATAATAGCGGGAGGGCAGTCGCAGATACGCAGTATTTT
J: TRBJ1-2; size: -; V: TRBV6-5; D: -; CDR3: CASRRNYGYTF; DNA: TGTGCCAGCCGCAGGAACTATGGCTACACCTTC
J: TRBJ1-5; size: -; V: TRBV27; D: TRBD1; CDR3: CASSPDRVNQPQHF; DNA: TGTGCCAGCAGTCCAGACAGGGTCAATCAGCCCCAGCATTTT
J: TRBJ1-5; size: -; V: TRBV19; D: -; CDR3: CAAAVVINQPQHF; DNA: TGTGCTGCGGCAGTGGTAATTAATCAGCCCCAGCATTTT
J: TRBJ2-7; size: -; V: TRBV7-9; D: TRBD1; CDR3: CASSPGTVKGEQYF; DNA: TGTGCCAGCAGCCCCGGGACAGTGAAAGGCGAGCAGTACTTC
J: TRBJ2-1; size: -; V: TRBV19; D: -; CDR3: CASTPGGFNEQFF; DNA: TGTGCCAGTACCCCAGGGGGGTTCAATGAGCAGTTCTTC
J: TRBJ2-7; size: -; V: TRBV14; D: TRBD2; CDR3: CASSQDSWTSIHEQYF; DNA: TGTGCCAGCAGCCAAGATTCCTGGACTAGCATCCACGAGCAGTACTTC
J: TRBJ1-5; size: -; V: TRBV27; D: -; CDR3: CASALGPVNQPQHF; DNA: TGTGCCAGCGCCCTCGGGCCAGTTAATCAGCCCCAGCATTTT
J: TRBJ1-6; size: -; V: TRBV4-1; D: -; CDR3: CASSQAAHRTYNSPLHF; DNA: TGCGCCAGCAGCCAAGCAGCACACAGGACCTATAATTCACCCCTCCACTTT
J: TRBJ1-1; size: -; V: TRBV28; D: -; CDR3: CASSLGVNTEAFF; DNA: TGTGCCAGCAGTCTTGGGGTGAACACTGAAGCTTTCTTT
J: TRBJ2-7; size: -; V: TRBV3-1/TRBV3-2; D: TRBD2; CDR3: CASSQESRGYRSYEQYF; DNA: TGTGCCAGCAGCCAAGAGTCGCGGGGGTACCGTTCGTACGAGCAGTACTTC
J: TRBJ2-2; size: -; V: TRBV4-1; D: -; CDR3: CASRTDRNTGELFF; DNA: TGCGCCAGCAGGACCGACAGGAACACCGGGGAGCTGTTTTTT
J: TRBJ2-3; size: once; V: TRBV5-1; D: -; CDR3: CASSLTTDTQYF; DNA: TGCGCCAGCAGCTTGACCACAGATACGCAGTATTTT
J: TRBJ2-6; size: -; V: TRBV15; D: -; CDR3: CATSKGTGANVLTF; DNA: TGTGCCACCAGCAAGGGAACCGGGGCCAACGTCCTGACTTTC
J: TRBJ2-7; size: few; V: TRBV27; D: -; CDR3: CASSLYPNYEQYF; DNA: TGTGCCAGCAGTTTATACCCGAATTACGAGCAGTACTTC
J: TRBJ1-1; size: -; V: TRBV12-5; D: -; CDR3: CASGLVLSLRQLNTEAFF; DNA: TGTGCTAGTGGTTTGGTACTTAGTTTGAGGCAGCTGAACACTGAAGCTTTCTTT
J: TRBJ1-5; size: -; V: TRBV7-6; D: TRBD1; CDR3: CASSLVNWTGMVDNQPQHF; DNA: TGTGCCAGCAGCTTGGTAAATTGGACAGGGATGGTTGACAATCAGCCCCAGCATTTT
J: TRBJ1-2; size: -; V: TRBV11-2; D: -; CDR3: CASSLGSGYGYTF; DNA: TGTGCCAGCAGCCTGGGGTCAGGTTATGGCTACACCTTC
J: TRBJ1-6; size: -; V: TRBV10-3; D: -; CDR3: CAITGPTENSPLHF; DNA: TGTGCCATCACAGGTCCCACAGAAAATTCACCCCTCCACTTT
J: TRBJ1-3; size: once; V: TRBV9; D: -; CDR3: CASSGRNSGNTIYF; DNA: TGTGCCAGCAGCGGACGAAACTCTGGAAACACCATATATTTT
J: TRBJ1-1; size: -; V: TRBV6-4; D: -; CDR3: CASSEFSGITEAFF; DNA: TGTGCCAGCAGTGAGTTCTCAGGGATCACTGAAGCTTTCTTT
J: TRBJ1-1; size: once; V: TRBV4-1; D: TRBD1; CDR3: CASSLHDGFIQGVTEAFF; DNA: TGCGCCAGCAGCCTCCACGATGGATTCATTCAGGGGGTGACTGAAGCTTTCTTT
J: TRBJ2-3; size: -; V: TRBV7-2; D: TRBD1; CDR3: CASSPNWDRMDTQYF; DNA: TGTGCCAGCAGCCCAAACTGGGACAGGATGGATACGCAGTATTTT
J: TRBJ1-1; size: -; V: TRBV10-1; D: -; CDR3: CASSIQRNTEAFF; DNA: TGCGCCAGCAGTATACAAAGGAACACTGAAGCTTTCTTT